This T cell receptor beta chain emerged from a study of shared clonotypes between healthy human individuals. V lost 5 bases to trimming and J lost 7 bases; unmatched junction nucleotides: 5. Germline values: CDR1 SGHAT, CDR2 FQNNGV. The CDR3 has 14 amino acids. TCRdb's copy holds only in-frame clones and misses some; the assay was immunoSEQ multiplex PCR. The sample consists of about 960,000 clones, roughly 72% of them appearing once. The source of this sequence is a man younger than 35 in good health. The J gene is TRBJ1-6, the V gene TRBV11-2; 7 bases fit TRBD1. Material: memory CD4+ T cells sorted from blood. Documented subset: CD45RA-negative fraction. CDR3 in amino acids: CASSQGDRNSPLHF. CDR3 bases: TGTGCCAGCAGCCAGGGGGACAGAAATTCACCCCTCCACTTT.